This TCR beta chain was captured in a study of CD8 T cells in Susac syndrome. Turning to this clonotype: Antigen unknown.

Diagnostic criteria for definite or probable disease, in their recently defined form, were met by the patients with Susac syndrome. The RNA input was about 0.45 to 1 ug, and it was reverse transcribed with random hexamers. The amplification used immunoSEQ multiplex PCR on TCR beta CDR3; it spanned 54 Vbeta and 13 Jbeta. TCRdb called the immunoSEQ multiplex PCR reads again in MiXCR, with one record for every CDR3 protein. There are around 140,000 distinct CDR3 sequences in the sample; over 90% occur only once, and roughly 0.14% lies in the top ten. The ends were cut back, 2 bases at V and 3 bases at J, with 8 bases in the middle. In germline, CDR1 is GTSNPN, CDR2 SVGIG (reference sequence). This CDR3 spans 12 amino acids. Overall study results and limits: Repertoires of Susac syndrome CD4+ T cells lacked clonal expansion.

The gene calls are TRBV30 and TRBJ2-7; D is tentatively TRBD1 or TRBD2 (5 bases each). This clonotype was sampled from a human donor with Susac syndrome. The sample was CD4+ T cells from PBMCs. DNA of the CDR3: TGTGCCTGGAGTTCAGGGAGCTACGAGCAGTACTTC. Translation: CAWSSGSYEQYF. The full variable domain, completed using reference TRBV30 and TRBJ2-7, is SQTIHQWPATLVQPVGSPLSLECTVEGTSNPNLYWYRQAAGRGLQLLFYSVGIGQISSEVPQNLSASRPQDRQFILSSKKLLLSDSGFYLCAWSSGSYEQYFGPGTRLTVT.